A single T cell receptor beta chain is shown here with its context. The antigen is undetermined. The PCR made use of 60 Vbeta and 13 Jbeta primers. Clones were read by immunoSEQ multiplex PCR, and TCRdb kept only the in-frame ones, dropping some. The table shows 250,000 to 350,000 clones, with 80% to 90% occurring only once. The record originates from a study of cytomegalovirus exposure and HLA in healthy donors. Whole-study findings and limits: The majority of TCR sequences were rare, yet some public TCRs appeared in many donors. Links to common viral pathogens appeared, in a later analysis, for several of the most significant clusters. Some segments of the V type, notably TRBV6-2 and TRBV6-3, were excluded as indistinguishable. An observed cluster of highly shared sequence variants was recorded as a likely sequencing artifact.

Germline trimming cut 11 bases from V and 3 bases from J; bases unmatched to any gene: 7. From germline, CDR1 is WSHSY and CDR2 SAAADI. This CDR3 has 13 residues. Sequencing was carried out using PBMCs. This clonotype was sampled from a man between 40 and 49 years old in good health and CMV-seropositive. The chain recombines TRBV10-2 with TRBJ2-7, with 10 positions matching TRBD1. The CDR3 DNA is TGCGCCGGGAGCCGGGACAGGGGCTACGAGCAGTACTTC. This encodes CAGSRDRGYEQYF.